The text below deals with one T cell receptor (beta chain). Trimming left V 2 bases short and J 0 bases short, with 8 bases between. Germline V lookup: CDR1 MGHDK, CDR2 SYGVNS. The CDR3 has 15 amino acids. The sample originates from a study of CDR3 diversity in severe acne. Using its own MiXCR run on the PCR reads, TCRdb lists one record per CDR3 protein. This table has 85,000 to 120,000 distinct CDR3 sequences, roughly half appearing once. The TCR originated in a male donor with acne. The sequencing input was blood. The rearrangement joins TRBV25-1 to TRBJ1-3; D is undetermined. The CDR3 loop is CASSERRVSGNTIYF. CDR3 nucleotides: TGTGCCAGCAGTGAACGAAGGGTCTCTGGAAACACCATATATTTT. The full variable domain, completed using reference TRBV25-1 and TRBJ1-3, is EADIYQTPRYLVIGTGKKITLECSQTMGHDKMYWYQQDPGMELHLIHYSYGVNSTEKGDLSSESTVSRIRTEHFPLTLESARPSHTSQYLCASSERRVSGNTIYFGEGSWLTVV.